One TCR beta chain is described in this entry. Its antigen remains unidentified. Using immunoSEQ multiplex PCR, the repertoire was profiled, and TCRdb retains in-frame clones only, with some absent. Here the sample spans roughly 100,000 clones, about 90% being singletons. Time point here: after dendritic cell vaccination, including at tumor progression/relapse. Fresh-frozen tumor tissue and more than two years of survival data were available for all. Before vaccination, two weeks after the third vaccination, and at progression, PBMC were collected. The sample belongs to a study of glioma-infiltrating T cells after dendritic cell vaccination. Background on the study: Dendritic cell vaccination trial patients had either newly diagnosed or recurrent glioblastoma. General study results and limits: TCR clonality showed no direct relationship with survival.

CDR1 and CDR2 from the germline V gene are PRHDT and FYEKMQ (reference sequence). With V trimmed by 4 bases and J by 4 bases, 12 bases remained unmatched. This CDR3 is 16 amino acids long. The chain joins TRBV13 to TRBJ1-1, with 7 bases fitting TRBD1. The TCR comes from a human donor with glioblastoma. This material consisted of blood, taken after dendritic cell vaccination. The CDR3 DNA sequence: TGTGCCAGCAGCTCCTGGACAGGTAGTGAACTCACTGAAGCTTTCTTT. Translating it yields CASSSWTGSELTEAFF.